This T cell receptor (beta chain) appears in the sequencing data of a study of T-cell reconstitution after alpha-beta-depleted transplantation in children. Unique molecular identifiers were incorporated into the prepared TCRbeta library. TCRdb itself ran the PCR reads through MiXCR, one entry per CDR3 protein. This sample yields about 500,000 distinct CDR3 sequences, of which about 30% are seen a single time; approximately 2.3% belongs to the top ten. The CDR3 spans 14 residues. CDR1 and CDR2 from the germline V gene are SGHRS and YFSETQ. For this clonotype: Mismatch with germline at one junction end may stem from a read error.

This chain links TRBV5-1 with TRBJ2-1, with TRBD2 matching 7 bases. Source: PBMCs from the stem cell graft donor, taken from the stem cell graft. This TCR was recovered from a human donor who donated a stem cell graft to a child with aplastic anemia. The CDR3 spells CASSPLGEGNDQFF. CDR3 bases: TGCGCCAGCAGCCCTCTGGGGGAGGGCAATGACCAGTTCTTC.